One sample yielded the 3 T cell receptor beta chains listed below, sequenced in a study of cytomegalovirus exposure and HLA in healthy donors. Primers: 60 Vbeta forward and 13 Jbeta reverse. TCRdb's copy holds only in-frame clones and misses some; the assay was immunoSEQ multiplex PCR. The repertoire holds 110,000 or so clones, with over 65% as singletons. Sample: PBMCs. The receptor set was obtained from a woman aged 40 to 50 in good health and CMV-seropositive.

The CDR3 DNA reads as TGTGCCAGCAGTGAAGGGACAGGGGGCTATGGCTACACCTTC. This encodes CASSEGTGGYGYTF. The chain joins TRBV6-5 to TRBJ1-2, with 11 bases matching TRBD1. After removal of 5 bases from V and 4 bases from J, the junction contained 3 bases not matched to a gene. Germline CDR1 is MNHEY and CDR2 is SVGAGI. This CDR3 has 14 residues.

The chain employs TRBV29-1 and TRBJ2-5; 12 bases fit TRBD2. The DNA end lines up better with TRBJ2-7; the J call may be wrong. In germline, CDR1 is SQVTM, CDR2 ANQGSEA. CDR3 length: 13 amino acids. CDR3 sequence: CSVRPGLAGEQYF. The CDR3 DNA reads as TGCAGCGTTCGACCGGGACTAGCGGGCGAGCAGTACTTC.

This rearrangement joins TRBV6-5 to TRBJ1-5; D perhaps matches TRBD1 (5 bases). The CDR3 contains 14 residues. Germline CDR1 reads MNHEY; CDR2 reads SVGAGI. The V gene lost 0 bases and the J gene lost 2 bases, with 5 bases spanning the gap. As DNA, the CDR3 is TGTGCCAGCAGTTACTCGGGGCGCAATCAGCCCCAGCATTTT. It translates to CASSYSGRNQPQHF.